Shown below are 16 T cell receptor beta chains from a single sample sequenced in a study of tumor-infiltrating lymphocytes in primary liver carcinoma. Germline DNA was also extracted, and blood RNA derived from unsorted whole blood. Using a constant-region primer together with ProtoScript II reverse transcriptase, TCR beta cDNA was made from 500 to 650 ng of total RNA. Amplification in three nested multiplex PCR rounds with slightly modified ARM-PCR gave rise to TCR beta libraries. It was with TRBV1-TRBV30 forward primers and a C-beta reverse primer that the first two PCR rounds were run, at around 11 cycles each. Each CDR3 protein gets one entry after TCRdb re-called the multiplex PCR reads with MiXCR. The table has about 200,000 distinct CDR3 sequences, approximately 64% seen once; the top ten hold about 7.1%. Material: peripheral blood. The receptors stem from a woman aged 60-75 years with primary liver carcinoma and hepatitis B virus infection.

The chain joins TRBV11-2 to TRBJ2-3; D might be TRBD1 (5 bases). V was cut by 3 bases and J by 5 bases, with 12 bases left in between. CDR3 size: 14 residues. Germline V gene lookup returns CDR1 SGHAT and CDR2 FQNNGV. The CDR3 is CASSFTGARDTQYF. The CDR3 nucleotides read TGTGCCAGCAGCTTCACAGGTGCCAGAGATACGCAGTATTTT.

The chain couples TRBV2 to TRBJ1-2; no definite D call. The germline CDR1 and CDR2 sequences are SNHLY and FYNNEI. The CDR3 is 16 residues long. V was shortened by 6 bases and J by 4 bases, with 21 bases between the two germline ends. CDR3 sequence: CASSLHEELPPYGYTF. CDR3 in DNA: TGTGCCAGCAGCCTCCACGAGGAACTACCCCCCTATGGCTACACCTTC.

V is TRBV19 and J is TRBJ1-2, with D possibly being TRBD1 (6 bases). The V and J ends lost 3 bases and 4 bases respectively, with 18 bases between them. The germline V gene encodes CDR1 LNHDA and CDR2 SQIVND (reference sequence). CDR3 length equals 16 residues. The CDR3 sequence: CASSIGRGDLGYGYTF. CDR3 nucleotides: TGTGCCAGTAGTATCGGCAGGGGTGACCTTGGCTATGGCTACACCTTC.

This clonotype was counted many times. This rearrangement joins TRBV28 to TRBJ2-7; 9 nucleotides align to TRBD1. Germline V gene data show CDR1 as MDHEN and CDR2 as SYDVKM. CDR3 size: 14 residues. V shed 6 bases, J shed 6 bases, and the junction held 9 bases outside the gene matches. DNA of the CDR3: TGTGCCAGCAGCGGGACAGGGTATACCTCCGAGCAGTACTTC. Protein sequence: CASSGTGYTSEQYF.

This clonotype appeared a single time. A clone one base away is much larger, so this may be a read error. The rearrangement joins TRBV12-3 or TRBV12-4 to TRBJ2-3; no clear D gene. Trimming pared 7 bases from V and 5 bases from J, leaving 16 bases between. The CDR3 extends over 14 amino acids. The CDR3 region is CASTIDPRIDTQYF. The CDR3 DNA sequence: TGTGCCAGCACCATAGACCCTCGTATAGATACGCAGTATTTT.

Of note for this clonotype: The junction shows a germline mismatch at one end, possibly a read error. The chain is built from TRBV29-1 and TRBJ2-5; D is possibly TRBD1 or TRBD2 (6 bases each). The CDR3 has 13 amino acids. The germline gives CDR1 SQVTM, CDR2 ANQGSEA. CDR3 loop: CSAARDIQVTQYF. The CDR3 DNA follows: TGCAGCGCTGCGCGGGACATCCAAGTGACCCAGTACTTC.

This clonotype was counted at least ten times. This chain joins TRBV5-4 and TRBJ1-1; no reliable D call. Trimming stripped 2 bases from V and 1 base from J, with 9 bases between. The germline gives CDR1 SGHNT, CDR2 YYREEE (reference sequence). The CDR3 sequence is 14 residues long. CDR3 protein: CASSFGDSNTEAFF. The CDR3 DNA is TGTGCCAGCAGCTTCGGAGACTCGAACACTGAAGCTTTCTTT.

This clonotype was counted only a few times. CDR3 sequence reads: CASREGQGDGANVLTF. The CDR3 DNA sequence: TGCGCCAGCAGAGAGGGACAGGGCGATGGGGCCAACGTCCTGACTTTC. The rearrangement joins TRBV5-1 to TRBJ2-6; 9 bases line up with TRBD1. The germline V gene has CDR1 SGHRS and CDR2 YFSETQ. The length of the CDR3 is 16 residues. V lost 5 bases to trimming and J lost 3 bases; unmatched junction nucleotides: 6.

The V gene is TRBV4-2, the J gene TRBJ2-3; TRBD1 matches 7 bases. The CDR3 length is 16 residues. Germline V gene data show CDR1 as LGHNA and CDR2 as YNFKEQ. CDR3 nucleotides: TGTCCCAACAGTCAAGGACCGGGACAGATCACAGATACGCAGTATTTT. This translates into CPNSQGPGQITDTQYF.

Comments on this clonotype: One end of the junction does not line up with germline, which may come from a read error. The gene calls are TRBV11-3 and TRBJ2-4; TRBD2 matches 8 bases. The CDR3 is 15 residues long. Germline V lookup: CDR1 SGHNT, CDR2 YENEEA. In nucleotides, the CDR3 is TGCGCCAGCAGCATTAACGGACTAGCAGATGGCATTCAGTATTTC. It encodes CASSINGLADGIQYF.

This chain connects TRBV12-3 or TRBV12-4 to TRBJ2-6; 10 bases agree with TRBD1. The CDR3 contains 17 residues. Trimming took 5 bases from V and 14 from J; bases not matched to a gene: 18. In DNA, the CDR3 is TGTGCCAGCAGTCCGGGACAGGGGATCTCTGGGGCCAAGATCCTGACTTTC. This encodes CASSPGQGISGAKILTF.

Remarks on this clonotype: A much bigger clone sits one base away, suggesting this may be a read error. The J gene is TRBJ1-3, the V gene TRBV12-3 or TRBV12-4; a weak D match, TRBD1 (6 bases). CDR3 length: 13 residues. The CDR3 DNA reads TGTGCCAGCACCCGACAGGCTGGAAACACCATATGTTTT. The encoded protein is CASTRQAGNTICF.

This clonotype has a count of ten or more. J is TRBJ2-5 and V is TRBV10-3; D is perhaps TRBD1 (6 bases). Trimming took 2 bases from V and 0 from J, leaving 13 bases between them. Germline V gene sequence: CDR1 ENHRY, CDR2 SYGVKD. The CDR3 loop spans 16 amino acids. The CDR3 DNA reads TGTGCCATCAGTGAGAAATTGACAGGCAACCAAGAGACCCAGTACTTC. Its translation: CAISEKLTGNQETQYF.

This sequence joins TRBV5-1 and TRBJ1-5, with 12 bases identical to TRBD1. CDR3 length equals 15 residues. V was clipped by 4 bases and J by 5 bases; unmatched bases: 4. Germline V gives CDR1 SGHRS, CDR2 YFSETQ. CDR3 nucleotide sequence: TGCGCCAGCAGCCTTGGGACAGGGGGCCATCAGCCCCAGCATTTT. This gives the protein CASSLGTGGHQPQHF.

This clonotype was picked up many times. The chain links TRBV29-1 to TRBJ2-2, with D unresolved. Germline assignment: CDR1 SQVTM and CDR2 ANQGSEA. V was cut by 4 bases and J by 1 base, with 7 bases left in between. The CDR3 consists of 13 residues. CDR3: CSVGGLNTGELFF. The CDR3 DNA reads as TGCAGCGTTGGCGGTTTGAACACCGGGGAGCTGTTTTTT.

This CDR3 reads CASSLLRQRAFF. As DNA, the CDR3 is TGTGCCAGCAGCTTATTGAGACAGAGAGCTTTCTTT. The chain recombines TRBV11-2 with TRBJ1-1; D perhaps matches TRBD1 (5 bases). Trimming took off 2 bases at V and 10 bases at J, with 11 bases between the two ends. The CDR3 totals 12 residues. Germline CDR1 is SGHAT and CDR2 is FQNNGV.